The 32 T cell receptor beta chains below all came from one sample that was sequenced in a study of post-analysis software for immune sequencing data. Presence of unique molecular identifiers characterized the TCR beta cDNA libraries. MiXCR, run by TCRdb on the PCR reads, gives a single entry per CDR3 protein. The data contain approximately 730,000 distinct CDR3 sequences, 30% of them singletons. What these receptors recognize is not known. Points from the study as a whole: Comparison of patients with controls showed about 5 TRBV segments more frequent in patients, TRBV5-6, TRBV5-1 and TRBV20-1 among them.

The sequencing sample was made of blood. The origin of the receptors is a girl between 10 and 17 years old with multiple sclerosis.

In its sample, this clonotype was seen a few times. The rearrangement links TRBV5-1 to TRBJ2-3; 12 bases align to TRBD1. CDR1 SGHRS and CDR2 YFSETQ come from the germline V gene. Unmatched junction bases numbered 3, after V lost 1 base and J lost 3 bases. The CDR3 loop spans 16 amino acids. This CDR3 is CASSLQGQGATDTQYF. CDR3 in DNA: TGCGCCAGCAGCTTGCAGGGACAGGGGGCAACAGATACGCAGTATTTT. Complete variable domain (other parts from reference TRBV5-1 and TRBJ2-3): KAGVTQTPRYLIKTRGQQVTLSCSPISGHRSVSWYQQTPGQGLQFLFEYFSETQRNKGNFPGRFSGRQFSNSRSEMNVSTLELGDSALYLCASSLQGQGATDTQYFGPGTRLTVL.

This clonotype has a handful of counts. This chain joins TRBV4-3 and TRBJ2-7; 8 nucleotides match TRBD2. This CDR3 spans 15 amino acids. The J segment lost 2 bases and the V segment lost 1 base, leaving 4 bases of the junction unmatched. Germline CDR1 LGHNA, CDR2 YSLEER. The CDR3 spells CASSQGNSGAYEQYF. The CDR3 DNA reads as TGCGCCAGCAGCCAAGGGAATAGCGGGGCCTACGAGCAGTACTTC.

V is TRBV7-2 and J is TRBJ1-2, with D maybe TRBD1 (5 bases). V lost 7 bases and J 8 bases, leaving 11 bases between the germline ends. The V gene's germline CDR1 is SGHTA and CDR2 FQGNSA. The CDR3 is 11 amino acids. CDR3 bases: TGTGCCAGCACTCCTGGGGGGGGCTACACCTTC. Amino acid sequence: CASTPGGGYTF.

A word on this clonotype: The junction does not match germline at one end; this may be a read error. V usage is TRBV28 and J usage is TRBJ2-1; 9 bases align to TRBD2. Germline-derived CDR1 and CDR2 are MDHEN and SYDVKM. CDR3 length equals 16 residues. The CDR3 sequence: CTSSLAVGGRGHEQFF. The CDR3 coding sequence is TGTACCAGCAGCCTTGCGGTTGGCGGGAGGGGTCATGAGCAGTTCTTC.

This clonotype was seen a few times. The chain couples TRBV5-6 to TRBJ2-7; 8 positions match TRBD1. Germline V gene data show CDR1 as SGHDT and CDR2 as YYEEEE. The CDR3 runs 15 residues. V shed 2 bases and J 5 bases; nucleotides not matched to a gene: 9. The CDR3 DNA reads TGTGCCAGCAGCTTAGAGGGACAGGCGGCCCACGAGCAGTACTTC. It codes for CASSLEGQAAHEQYF.

The V gene is TRBV5-1, the J gene TRBJ2-1; a weak D match, TRBD2 (6 bases). The CDR3 length is 14 residues. The germline V and J ends were trimmed by 4 bases and 10 bases, with 18 bases remaining between them. Germline CDR1 reads SGHRS; CDR2 reads YFSETQ. CDR3 coding DNA: TGCGCCAGCAGCCTTGCGGGGAGCTCCTACGAGCAGTTCTTC. It codes for CASSLAGSSYEQFF.

This clonotype turned up a few times. The V gene is TRBV9, the J gene TRBJ1-2, with D unclear. Trimming stripped 1 base from V and 7 bases from J, with 5 bases between. The germline CDR1 and CDR2 sequences are SGDLS and YYNGEE. The CDR3 is made up of 11 amino acids. In nucleotides, the CDR3 is TGTGCCAGCAGCGTACATTCTGGCTACACCTTC. Amino acid sequence: CASSVHSGYTF. Together with reference TRBV9 and TRBJ1-2, the CDR3 gives the full variable domain: DSGVTQTPKHLITATGQRVTLRCSPRSGDLSVYWYQQSLDQGLQFLIQYYNGEERAKGNILERFSAQQFPDLHSELNLSSLELGDSALYFCASSVHSGYTFGSGTRLTVV.

The genes are TRBV7-2 and TRBJ2-7; D is unresolved. Germline CDR1 and CDR2: SGHTA and FQGNSA. Trimming took 5 bases from V and 5 from J, leaving 13 bases between them. The CDR3 spans 13 residues. The CDR3 is CASSADGLDEQYF. The DNA for the CDR3 is TGTGCCAGCAGCGCGGACGGGCTGGACGAGCAGTACTTC.

The V call is TRBV7-9, the J call TRBJ1-1; the D is unclear. The CDR3 has 15 amino acids. Looked up from germline, CDR1 is SEHNR and CDR2 is FQNEAQ (reference sequence). V gave up 4 bases and J gave up 4 bases, with 16 bases separating them. CDR3 in amino acids: CASSSRGEDGTEAFF. As DNA, the CDR3 is TGTGCCAGCAGCTCCCGCGGAGAGGACGGCACTGAAGCTTTCTTT.

This chain links TRBV6-2 or TRBV6-3 with TRBJ1-5; D ambiguous. The V gene lost 6 bases and the J gene lost 2 bases, with 11 bases spanning the gap. Germline loops: CDR1 MNHEY, CDR2 SVGEGT. The CDR3 runs to 14 residues. The CDR3 nucleotides are TGTGCCAGCAGAAGCAAAGAGGGCAATCAGCCCCAGCATTTT. As protein: CASRSKEGNQPQHF.

This clonotype was observed a few times. This sequence joins TRBV10-3 and TRBJ1-2, with TRBD1 matching over 12 bases. Germline loops: CDR1 ENHRY, CDR2 SYGVKD. The junction had 9 bases not matched to a gene; V was cut back by 6 bases and J by 4 bases. The CDR3 length is 16 residues. The CDR3 DNA reads TGTGCCATCAGCCCTACCGGGACAGGGGGCGGCTATGGCTACACCTTC. Translated: CAISPTGTGGGYGYTF.

Points on this clonotype: Germline and junction disagree at one end, which may indicate a read error. J is TRBJ1-5 and V is TRBV20-1; maybe TRBD1 (6 bases). This CDR3 contains 14 residues. The germline gives CDR1 DFQATT, CDR2 SNEGSKA (reference sequence). The CDR3: CSARGRGFNQLQHF. CDR3 nucleotides: TGCAGTGCTAGAGGCAGGGGTTTCAATCAGCTCCAGCATTTT.

This clonotype was observed many times. V usage is TRBV15 and J usage is TRBJ2-5, with D tentatively TRBD2 (6 bases). Germline CDR1 LNHNV, CDR2 YYDKDF (reference sequence). The CDR3 is 15 residues long. The ends were cut back, 0 bases at V and 5 bases at J, with 13 bases in the middle. Here the CDR3 DNA reads TGTGCCACCAGCAGAGATCGAGGCGGGGCGGAGACCCAGTACTTC. This encodes CATSRDRGGAETQYF. Using reference TRBV15 and TRBJ2-5 for the parts outside the CDR3, the full variable domain is DAMVIQNPRYQVTQFGKPVTLSCSQTLNHNVMYWYQQKSSQAPKLLFHYYDKDFNNEADTPDNFQSRRPNTSFCFLDIRSPGLGDTAMYLCATSRDRGGAETQYFGPGTRLLVL.

A few counts support this clonotype. This chain uses TRBV9 with TRBJ2-1; TRBD2 matches 7 bases. This CDR3 has 14 amino acids. V trimming: 3 bases; J trimming: 4 bases; junction bases outside the gene matches: 4. In germline, CDR1 is SGDLS, CDR2 YYNGEE. CDR3 sequence reads: CASSGGLGYNEQFF. Written as DNA, the CDR3 is TGTGCCAGCAGCGGCGGACTAGGGTACAATGAGCAGTTCTTC. Drawing the rest from reference TRBV9 and TRBJ2-1, the complete variable domain is DSGVTQTPKHLITATGQRVTLRCSPRSGDLSVYWYQQSLDQGLQFLIQYYNGEERAKGNILERFSAQQFPDLHSELNLSSLELGDSALYFCASSGGLGYNEQFFGPGTRLTVL.

The chain has TRBV5-1 and TRBJ2-5, with 14 bases identical to TRBD2. J lost 11 bases, V lost 3 bases, and 18 bases had no gene match. There are 18 residues in the CDR3. The germline V gene encodes CDR1 SGHRS and CDR2 YFSETQ. Here the CDR3 reads CASSSRTSGRIRDLEQYF. DNA of the CDR3: TGCGCCAGCAGCTCCCGGACTAGCGGGAGGATAAGGGACCTAGAGCAGTACTTC.

This clonotype was observed a few times. This sequence joins TRBV18 and TRBJ2-1, with 8 bases matching TRBD2. CDR3 size: 13 residues. From germline, CDR1 is KGHSH and CDR2 LQKENI. With V trimmed by 4 bases and J by 12 bases, 8 bases remained unmatched. The CDR3 here is CASSLGAREGQFF. The DNA for the CDR3 is TGTGCCAGCTCACTCGGGGCCCGGGAGGGGCAGTTCTTC.

CDR3: CASRLAGVREQYF. The CDR3 coding sequence is TGTGCCAGCAGACTAGCGGGAGTTCGTGAGCAGTACTTC. The J gene is TRBJ2-7, the V gene TRBV6-2 or TRBV6-3; 11 bases match TRBD2. The CDR3 consists of 13 residues. CDR1 MNHEY and CDR2 SVGEGT come from the germline V gene. J was trimmed by 7 bases and V by 6 bases; bases with no gene match: 5.

The chain carries TRBV19 and TRBJ2-3, with D perhaps given as TRBD1 or TRBD2 (5 bases each). Trimming removed 5 bases from V and 14 bases from J, with 17 bases in between. The CDR3 length is 12 residues. In germline, CDR1 is LNHDA, CDR2 SQIVND (reference sequence). CDR3 residues: CASSSGPTLWYF. CDR3 DNA: TGTGCCAGTAGTTCGGGACCGACGTTATGGTATTTT.

The chain carries TRBV7-2 and TRBJ2-5; 7 bases fit TRBD1. The J segment lost 6 bases and the V segment lost 4 bases, leaving 5 bases of the junction unmatched. Per germline, CDR1 SGHTA and CDR2 FQGNSA. The CDR3 has 13 residues. The CDR3 region is CASSSRTGQTQYF. CDR3 DNA: TGTGCCAGCAGCTCCCGGACAGGCCAGACCCAGTACTTC.

The sample holds a few counts of this clonotype. This chain uses TRBV9 with TRBJ1-2, with TRBD1 as a possible D gene (6 bases). The V gene lost 0 bases and the J gene lost 10 bases, with 13 bases spanning the gap. The length of the CDR3 is 13 residues. Germline lookup yields CDR1 SGDLS and CDR2 YYNGEE. CDR3: CASSVEVGTLYTF. The CDR3 DNA sequence: TGTGCCAGCAGCGTAGAGGTCGGGACACTCTACACCTTC.

This clonotype was recorded at least ten times. The chain combines TRBV20-1 with TRBJ2-7; D possibly corresponds to TRBD1 (6 bases). Germline CDR1 reads DFQATT; CDR2 reads SNEGSKA (reference sequence). This CDR3 contains 11 residues. V shed 3 bases and J shed 6 bases, with 9 bases lying between them. DNA of the CDR3: TGCAGTGCTAGCAGGGGCGGCGAGCAGTACTTC. Its protein product is CSASRGGEQYF.

This clonotype has a count of ten or more. The CDR3 is CASSQDPASPYGYTF. The CDR3, as DNA: TGTGCCAGCAGCCAAGATCCAGCATCCCCTTATGGCTACACCTTC. The rearrangement links TRBV4-2 to TRBJ1-2; D remains unclear. CDR3 size: 15 residues. V lost 0 bases and J 5 bases, leaving 13 bases between the germline ends. In germline, CDR1 is LGHNA, CDR2 YNFKEQ.

This chain links TRBV7-2 with TRBJ2-7; D uncertain. The CDR3 has 16 amino acids. The V end lost 1 base, the J end lost 0 bases, and 13 bases lay between the germline ends. CDR1 is SGHTA and CDR2 is FQGNSA in the germline V gene. CDR3 residues: CASSLEPQLFSYEQYF. The CDR3 nucleotides are TGTGCCAGCAGCTTAGAGCCCCAGCTATTCTCCTACGAGCAGTACTTC.

This clonotype was observed a few times. The V gene is TRBV7-2, the J gene TRBJ2-7; 8 nucleotides match TRBD2. In germline, CDR1 is SGHTA, CDR2 FQGNSA. The CDR3 has 17 residues. The trim removed 4 bases at V and 4 bases at J, leaving 15 bases unmatched. Written as DNA, the CDR3 is TGTGCCAGCAGCTCGTCGCTCAAAGGACTAGCCTCATACGAGCAGTACTTC. Translation gives CASSSSLKGLASYEQYF.

The gene calls are TRBV20-1 and TRBJ2-1, with 11 bases aligning to TRBD2. Trimming cost V 4 bases and J 7 bases; bases outside gene matches: 9. Germline loops: CDR1 DFQATT, CDR2 SNEGSKA (reference sequence). The CDR3 is made up of 15 amino acids. The CDR3 DNA sequence: TGCAGTGCTATGGGGAGACTAGCGGGGATGAATGAGCAGTTCTTC. Its translation is CSAMGRLAGMNEQFF.

This clonotype appeared a few times. This chain uses TRBV29-1 with TRBJ2-1, with TRBD1 matching over 8 bases. The ends lost 7 bases at V and 8 bases at J; junction bases unmatched: 7. The CDR3 consists of 12 residues. The germline V gene encodes CDR1 SQVTM and CDR2 ANQGSEA. The CDR3: CSDRQGNYEQFF. As DNA, the CDR3 is TGCAGCGATAGACAGGGGAACTATGAGCAGTTCTTC.

The chain employs TRBV4-3 and TRBJ1-6, with D perhaps matching TRBD1 (5 bases). Germline V gene sequence: CDR1 LGHNA, CDR2 YSLEER. There are 16 residues in the CDR3. V was pared by 0 bases and J by 7 bases, with 13 bases between. The CDR3 here is CASSQEGLGRNSPLHF. The CDR3 nucleotides read TGCGCCAGCAGCCAAGAGGGCCTGGGGCGGAATTCACCCCTCCACTTT.

This clonotype has a count of ten or more. The chain couples TRBV6-5 to TRBJ2-1; 7 nucleotides agree with TRBD2. This CDR3 contains 14 residues. Per the germline V gene, CDR1 is MNHEY and CDR2 is SVGAGI. With 7 bases clipped from V and 4 bases from J, the junction kept 7 bases outside the gene matches. The CDR3 DNA is TGTGCCAGCATGCGCCCCGGGGGGTACAATGAGCAGTTCTTC. Translation gives CASMRPGGYNEQFF.

The table lists this clonotype with a few counts. J is TRBJ1-1 and V is TRBV15; no firm D call. Trimming took off 0 bases at V and 9 bases at J, with 11 bases between the two ends. Germline V gives CDR1 LNHNV, CDR2 YYDKDF (reference sequence). The CDR3 runs to 13 residues. CDR3 bases: TGTGCCACCAGCAGAGATCCTCGTTACCAAGCTTTCTTT. This sequence encodes CATSRDPRYQAFF.

This clonotype was seen a handful of times. V gene TRBV5-1 combines with J gene TRBJ2-5, with TRBD1 matching over 8 bases. The CDR3 runs 15 residues. Germline assignment: CDR1 SGHRS and CDR2 YFSETQ. V gave up 4 bases and J gave up 5 bases; unmatched junction bases: 10. Here the CDR3 reads CASSPAGTGLETQYF. The DNA of the CDR3 is TGCGCCAGCAGCCCGGCCGGGACAGGCTTGGAGACCCAGTACTTC.

The sample holds a few counts of this clonotype. J is TRBJ2-7 and V is TRBV28; 11 bases map to TRBD1. Germline trimming cut 10 bases from V and 2 bases from J; bases unmatched to any gene: 7. Per the germline V gene, CDR1 is MDHEN and CDR2 is SYDVKM. CDR3 length: 14 amino acids. CDR3 residues: CANLPGQGAYEQYF. CDR3 nucleotides: TGTGCCAACCTACCGGGACAGGGGGCCTACGAGCAGTACTTC.

V and J are TRBV7-2 and TRBJ2-7, with 9 bases fitting TRBD1. Germline CDR1 SGHTA, CDR2 FQGNSA. This CDR3 comprises 15 residues. After removal of 3 bases from V and 5 bases from J, the junction contained 8 bases not matched to a gene. In DNA form, the CDR3 reads TGTGCCAGCAGCTTGCGTTGGGACAGGGTGAACGAGCAGTACTTC. Translation: CASSLRWDRVNEQYF.